The 9 T cell receptor beta chains given below trace back to one sample, sequenced in a study of cytomegalovirus exposure and HLA in healthy donors. The method was immunoSEQ multiplex PCR; TCRdb's version includes in-frame clones alone and lacks a portion of them. The table records 250,000 to 350,000 clones, about 90% of them present only once. Sequencing was done on a sample of PBMCs. These receptors were taken from a woman aged 30 to 39 in good health and CMV-seropositive.

V usage is TRBV5-6 and J usage is TRBJ1-6, with a tentative D call TRBD1 (6 bases). There are 16 residues in the CDR3. CDR1 is SGHDT and CDR2 is YYEEEE in the germline V gene. V lost 0 bases to trimming and J lost 6 bases, with 13 bases between them. In nucleotides, the CDR3 is TGTGCCAGCAGCTTGGCTCAACAGGGCCCTAATTCACCCCTCCACTTT. Encoded protein: CASSLAQQGPNSPLHF.

The chain employs TRBV7-9 and TRBJ1-6; TRBD1 is a possible D gene (5 bases). The germline gives CDR1 SEHNR, CDR2 FQNEAQ (reference sequence). The CDR3 length is 14 residues. V was clipped by 7 bases and J by 8 bases, with 15 bases between them. Here the CDR3 DNA reads TGTGCCAGCACTCCCGCCAGGGTGGATTCACCCCTCCACTTT. This encodes CASTPARVDSPLHF.

The chain joins TRBV6-1 to TRBJ2-5; 10 nucleotides align to TRBD1. This CDR3 is 16 amino acids long. V lost 4 bases and J lost 5; bases outside the gene matches: 10. Germline CDR1 MNHNS, CDR2 SASEGT. The CDR3 nucleotides read TGTGCCAGCAGTGCGACTTCGGGACAGGGGTGGGAGACCCAGTACTTC. Protein product: CASSATSGQGWETQYF.

This chain uses TRBV10-3 with TRBJ2-7; D may correspond to TRBD1 or TRBD2 (5 bases each). This CDR3 is built from 14 residues. The V gene lost 0 bases and the J gene lost 5 bases, with 11 bases spanning the gap. The germline CDR1 and CDR2 sequences are ENHRY and SYGVKD. The CDR3 protein is CAISESAGTHEQYF. In nucleotides, the CDR3 is TGTGCCATCAGTGAGTCAGCAGGGACCCACGAGCAGTACTTC.

This rearrangement joins TRBV7-9 to TRBJ2-7; TRBD2 matches at 10 bases. After removal of 11 bases from V and 2 bases from J, the junction contained 9 bases not matched to a gene. CDR1 SEHNR and CDR2 FQNEAQ come from the germline V gene (reference sequence). The CDR3 is 14 amino acids. The CDR3: CALASGSRAYEQYF. The CDR3 DNA reads TGTGCCCTAGCTAGCGGGAGTCGGGCCTACGAGCAGTACTTC.

V is TRBV27 and J is TRBJ2-3; no clear D. This CDR3 has 13 amino acids. From germline, CDR1 is MNHEY and CDR2 SMNVEV (reference sequence). Between the trimmed V and J ends, which lost 0 bases and 6 bases, there was a span of 7 bases. CDR3 amino acids: CASSLSHGDTQYF. The CDR3, as DNA: TGTGCCAGCAGTTTATCTCACGGGGATACGCAGTATTTT.

The rearrangement joins TRBV15 to TRBJ2-1, with D uncertain. This CDR3 contains 11 residues. Trimming cost V 6 bases and J 6 bases, with 6 bases left between them. Germline loops: CDR1 LNHNV, CDR2 YYDKDF (reference sequence). CDR3 sequence (DNA): TGTGCCACCAGGTCCGGCAATGAGCAGTTCTTC. Translating gives CATRSGNEQFF.

This clone was counted a single time. This chain joins TRBV6-1 and TRBJ1-5; TRBD1 matches 7 bases. The germline CDR1 and CDR2 sequences are MNHNS and SASEGT. Trimming cost V 10 bases and J 2 bases; bases outside gene matches: 5. This CDR3 comprises 13 residues. CDR3 amino acids: CAITGVGNQPQHF. The CDR3 DNA follows: TGTGCCATAACAGGGGTGGGCAATCAGCCCCAGCATTTT.

Notes on this clone: This same CDR3 is encoded by further DNA sequences in the sample. This chain links TRBV28 with TRBJ1-2; D not resolved. The CDR3 has 13 residues. Germline V gene lookup returns CDR1 MDHEN and CDR2 SYDVKM. The V end was cut by 3 bases, the J end by 1 base, with 6 bases between. The CDR3 nucleotides read TGTGCCAGCAGTTTCGGCAGTAACTATGGCTACACCTTC. It encodes CASSFGSNYGYTF.